This T cell receptor (beta chain) was obtained from a study of lymphopenia after photon versus proton radiotherapy (dated by TCRdb to the late 2010s). Study-level background: Photon and proton radiation therapy were compared by the study for their immunological effects in patients with gastrointestinal tumors who developed high-grade lymphopenia. A cohort of some 19 patients with gastrointestinal tumors who received either photon or proton therapy and subsequently developed lymphopenia was included. The goal of the study was to characterize the differences between the two radiation modalities in how they affect the immune system.

A word on this clone: Its antigen target is currently unknown. No much larger clone is present one base from it, and per-base qualities are unavailable.

The CDR3 spans 16 residues, from the cysteine through the phenylalanine. Solely the CDR3 DNA is kept, with 48 bases framed from the first base. V loses 5 bases, J loses 3 bases, and the germline ends lie 19 bases apart. CDR1 and CDR2 were assigned from the germline V gene (reference sequence) as LNHDA and SQIVND. The library was made by the immunoSEQ multiplex PCR assay. Alongside multiparametric flow cytometry, deep sequencing of rearranged TCR beta loci was used to profile the T cell repertoires. Here the immuneACCESS table is served through TCRdb, limited to in-frame sequences with V and J called. Missing clones are a known gap in these copies; in checked studies unresolved V genes cover under half, and the rest lacks a known reason. In this sample the table shows some 45,000 clones, approximately 83% of which occur a single time. The ten largest make up around 25% of the sample. Study-level results and caveats: Relative stability during treatment was observed in proton-treated patients, whereas loss of naive T cells and TCR diversity and gain of effector/memory populations were observed in photon-treated patients. The survival association was assessed only in patients who died, and the authors presented better survival with proton therapy as a possibility rather than a demonstrated result. Across the cohort, among patients who died, a greater drop in TCR diversity after the nadir was inversely correlated with overall survival time. After the lymphocyte count nadir, repertoires from photon-treated patients showed oligoclonal expansion, particularly of CD8+ Temra cells, and this expansion drove the decline in diversity.

The receptor's source is a woman in her 70s with pancreatic cancer. This specimen consisted of peripheral blood, obtained from a patient treated with proton-based radiotherapy. The chain was built from TRBV19 and TRBJ1-1; the D gene assignment is ambiguous. In nucleotide form, the sequence is TGTGCCAGTAGTCAGACCTGGAGGGCGATGGACACTGAAGCTTTCTTT. The resulting protein is CASSQTWRAMDTEAFF.